Each of the 26 T cell receptor beta chains below was sequenced from the same sample in a study of cytomegalovirus exposure and HLA in healthy donors. In the PCR, 60 Vbeta and 13 Jbeta primers were used. Generated by immunoSEQ multiplex PCR, the TCRdb table keeps only in-frame clones and is missing some. The sample holds roughly 220,000 clones, 65% to 85% seen once. Specimen: PBMCs. These receptors all come from a man between 45 and 60 years old in good health and CMV-seronegative.

The chain recombines TRBV19 with TRBJ1-2; the D is unclear. The V end lost 1 base, the J end lost 2 bases, and 11 bases lay between the germline ends. Looked up from germline, CDR1 is LNHDA and CDR2 is SQIVND (reference sequence). CDR3 size: 15 residues. CDR3 protein: CASSIGHLSNYGYTF. CDR3 bases: TGTGCCAGTAGTATAGGACACCTTTCCAACTATGGCTACACCTTC.

The chain couples TRBV7-8 to TRBJ1-1; the match to TRBD1 covers 8 bases. Germline V gene data show CDR1 as SGHVS and CDR2 as FQNEAQ. V was pared by 3 bases and J by 4 bases, with 7 bases of the junction left unmatched. This CDR3 is built from 15 residues. CDR3 sequence reads: CASSFLGQGSTEAFF. For the CDR3, the DNA is TGTGCCAGCAGCTTTCTTGGACAGGGTAGCACTGAAGCTTTCTTT. Full variable domain (missing parts from reference TRBV7-8 and TRBJ1-1): GAGVSQSPRYKVAKRGQDVALRCDPISGHVSLFWYQQALGQGPEFLTYFQNEAQLDKSGLPSDRFFAERPEGSVSTLKIQRTQQEDSAVYLCASSFLGQGSTEAFFGQGTRLTVV.

The chain carries TRBV5-1 and TRBJ2-5; D is unresolved. Germline CDR1 SGHRS, CDR2 YFSETQ. V shed 0 bases and J shed 3 bases, with 6 bases lying between them. The CDR3 has 13 amino acids. CDR3 loop: CASSLDVKETQYF. The CDR3 DNA follows: TGCGCCAGCAGCTTGGATGTTAAAGAGACCCAGTACTTC.

V is TRBV27 and J is TRBJ2-2; 7 bases are a match to TRBD2. The germline V gene encodes CDR1 MNHEY and CDR2 SMNVEV (reference sequence). The CDR3 covers 16 residues. Losses at the gene ends were 8 bases for V and 3 bases for J; bases not matched to a gene: 12. Here the CDR3 DNA reads TGTGCCAGCTGTTCCTTCCGGGCGGGGGACACCGGGGAGCTGTTTTTT. Its translation: CASCSFRAGDTGELFF.

The V and J genes are TRBV27 and TRBJ2-3; D is undetermined. The germline V gene has CDR1 MNHEY and CDR2 SMNVEV (reference sequence). V lost 4 bases to trimming and J lost 5 bases, with 13 bases between them. The CDR3 sequence is 14 residues long. The CDR3 protein is CASSSPRIEDTQYF. The CDR3 nucleotides are TGTGCCAGCAGTTCCCCCCGCATAGAAGATACGCAGTATTTT.

This clone was observed a few times. The genes are TRBV5-4 and TRBJ2-7; 7 nucleotides align to TRBD2. The V gene's germline CDR1 is SGHNT and CDR2 YYREEE (reference sequence). V lost 0 bases to trimming and J lost 7 bases; unmatched junction nucleotides: 7. This CDR3 region has 14 residues. CDR3 region: CASSLDSGPSEQYF. The CDR3 DNA is TGTGCCAGCAGCTTGGATAGCGGGCCCTCGGAGCAGTACTTC.

This CDR3 is CSVGTADTQYF. CDR3 bases: TGCAGCGTTGGGACAGCAGATACGCAGTATTTT. The rearrangement joins TRBV29-1 to TRBJ2-3, with D maybe TRBD1 (6 bases). This CDR3 is built from 11 residues. From germline, CDR1 is SQVTM and CDR2 ANQGSEA. The V end was cut by 4 bases, the J end by 4 bases, with 6 bases between.

The V and J genes are TRBV27 and TRBJ1-1, with unresolved D. There are 13 residues in the CDR3. V was trimmed by 6 bases and J by 5 bases, leaving 13 bases between them. CDR1 is MNHEY and CDR2 is SMNVEV in the germline V gene (reference sequence). The CDR3 sequence is CASSPKGGTEAFF. The CDR3 region has the DNA TGTGCCAGCAGCCCGAAGGGAGGAACTGAAGCTTTCTTT.

V and J are TRBV28 and TRBJ1-5, with 7 bases matching TRBD1. V shed 5 bases and J 1 base; nucleotides not matched to a gene: 5. Germline V gene lookup returns CDR1 MDHEN and CDR2 SYDVKM. This CDR3 region has 15 residues. For the CDR3, the DNA is TGTGCCAGCAGTCCGACAGGGACCAGCAATCAGCCCCAGCATTTT. It codes for CASSPTGTSNQPQHF.

This clone was seen only once. The rearrangement joins TRBV6-6 to TRBJ1-2; D not certain. CDR1 is MNHNY and CDR2 is SVGAGI in the germline V gene (reference sequence). This CDR3 comprises 13 residues. V was shortened by 6 bases and J by 2 bases, with 10 bases between the two germline ends. CDR3 sequence reads: CASSSDGNYGYTF. Here the CDR3 DNA reads TGTGCCAGCAGCTCCGACGGGAACTATGGCTACACCTTC.

The chain links TRBV15 to TRBJ1-4; D unclear. The ends were cut back, 4 bases at V and 2 bases at J, with 11 bases in the middle. This CDR3 has 15 amino acids. Looked up from germline, CDR1 is LNHNV and CDR2 is YYDKDF (reference sequence). CDR3 nucleotide sequence: TGTGCCACCAGCACAGGTGGCAGGACTAATGAAAAACTGTTTTTT. Protein: CATSTGGRTNEKLFF. The variable domain in full, with the rest retrieved from reference TRBV15 and TRBJ1-4, is DAMVIQNPRYQVTQFGKPVTLSCSQTLNHNVMYWYQQKSSQAPKLLFHYYDKDFNNEADTPDNFQSRRPNTSFCFLDIRSPGLGDTAMYLCATSTGGRTNEKLFFGSGTQLSVL.

This clone was picked up one time. This chain connects TRBV11-3 to TRBJ2-5, with 11 bases that match TRBD1. The germline gives CDR1 SGHNT, CDR2 YENEEA. With 5 bases clipped from V and 5 bases from J, the junction kept 7 bases outside the gene matches. There are 15 residues in the CDR3. For the CDR3, the DNA is TGTGCCAGCAGCACCGGACAGGGGGCATCTGAGACCCAGTACTTC. This sequence encodes CASSTGQGASETQYF.

V and J are TRBV6-5 and TRBJ1-5; 7 bases match TRBD1. With 5 bases clipped from V and 2 bases from J, the junction kept 6 bases outside the gene matches. The CDR3 contains 15 residues. The germline gives CDR1 MNHEY, CDR2 SVGAGI. The CDR3 region has the DNA TGTGCCAGCAGTAAAACAGGGGCGGGCAATCAGCCCCAGCATTTT. Its protein product is CASSKTGAGNQPQHF.

The chain is built from TRBV2 and TRBJ2-7; 7 bases align to TRBD1. Germline CDR1 is SNHLY and CDR2 is FYNNEI. CDR3 length: 14 amino acids. The trim removed 5 bases at V and 1 base at J, leaving 5 bases unmatched. The CDR3, as DNA: TGTGCCAGCAGTTCACGACAGGGTTCCTACGAGCAGTACTTC. Amino acids: CASSSRQGSYEQYF.

The rearrangement links TRBV5-4 to TRBJ2-1; possible D gene TRBD2, 6 bases. The germline V gene encodes CDR1 SGHNT and CDR2 YYREEE (reference sequence). The CDR3 length is 15 residues. The ends were cut back, 4 bases at V and 2 bases at J, with 13 bases in the middle. CDR3 nucleotide sequence: TGTGCCAGCAGCCAAATAGCGGAAGCCTACAATGAGCAGTTCTTC. This sequence encodes CASSQIAEAYNEQFF.

The chain combines TRBV15 with TRBJ1-6, with a weak D call TRBD1 (6 bases). V dropped 0 bases and J dropped 5 bases, with 8 bases sitting between them. The V gene's germline CDR1 is LNHNV and CDR2 YYDKDF (reference sequence). This CDR3 has 15 amino acids. The CDR3 DNA reads TGTGCCACCAGCAGAGAGCACAGGGATAATTCACCCCTCCACTTT. Its protein product is CATSREHRDNSPLHF.

In this sample, this clone turned up a few times. The chain joins TRBV9 to TRBJ1-1; D is possibly TRBD1 (6 bases). The V gene's germline CDR1 is SGDLS and CDR2 YYNGEE. There are 14 residues in the CDR3. V was shortened by 0 bases and J by 5 bases, with 11 bases between the two germline ends. Here the CDR3 reads CASSVGPTGTEAFF. CDR3 sequence (DNA): TGTGCCAGCAGCGTAGGTCCGACAGGTACTGAAGCTTTCTTT.

Of note for this clone: Distinct nucleotide sequences in the sample also encode this CDR3. The CDR3 reads CASSLTGSYGYTF. The DNA of the CDR3 is TGTGCCAGCAGTCTTACAGGGTCCTATGGCTACACCTTC. The chain couples TRBV28 to TRBJ1-2; TRBD1 is a possible D gene (6 bases). This CDR3 contains 13 residues. Germline V gene lookup returns CDR1 MDHEN and CDR2 SYDVKM. Trimming took off 5 bases at V and 4 bases at J, with 11 bases between the two ends.

The chain combines TRBV5-6 with TRBJ1-1; the D gene is possibly TRBD1 (5 bases). Trimming pared 4 bases from V and 5 bases from J, leaving 12 bases between. This CDR3 comprises 13 residues. The germline gives CDR1 SGHDT, CDR2 YYEEEE. CDR3 in amino acids: CASSLVGATEAFF. The CDR3 bases are TGTGCCAGCAGCCTGGTAGGGGCGACTGAAGCTTTCTTT.

The table lists this clone with a few counts. The gene calls are TRBV28 and TRBJ2-2, with D maybe TRBD1 (5 bases). Germline CDR1 MDHEN, CDR2 SYDVKM. V was cut by 2 bases and J by 4 bases, with 11 bases left in between. The CDR3 consists of 15 residues. The CDR3 sequence: CASSLPTGFTGELFF. The DNA for the CDR3 is TGTGCCAGCAGTTTACCAACAGGTTTCACCGGGGAGCTGTTTTTT.

The V gene is TRBV5-1, the J gene TRBJ2-1, with D perhaps TRBD2 (6 bases). The V and J ends lost 0 bases and 0 bases respectively, with 10 bases between them. This CDR3 has 16 residues. The germline CDR1 and CDR2 sequences are SGHRS and YFSETQ. The CDR3 loop reads CASSLEGAGSYNEQFF. The CDR3 DNA reads TGCGCCAGCAGCTTGGAAGGAGCGGGCTCCTACAATGAGCAGTTCTTC.

The V gene is TRBV7-9, the J gene TRBJ1-1, with 7 bases lining up with TRBD1. CDR1 is SEHNR and CDR2 is FQNEAQ in the germline V gene (reference sequence). There are 14 residues in the CDR3. Trimming removed 6 bases from V and 6 bases from J; junction bases left unmatched: 10. The CDR3 DNA reads TGTGCCAGCAGACAACAGGGGCGCCTACCTGAAGCTTTCTTT. Translated, it gives CASRQQGRLPEAFF.

The genes are TRBV9 and TRBJ1-5; 9 positions match TRBD1. Germline V gene lookup returns CDR1 SGDLS and CDR2 YYNGEE. V lost 2 bases, J lost 6 bases, and 6 bases stayed unmatched. The CDR3 contains 15 residues. CDR3 DNA: TGTGCCAGCAGCGTGGGACAGGGACGGGGTCAGCCCCAGCATTTT. Its protein product is CASSVGQGRGQPQHF.

This chain connects TRBV13 to TRBJ2-5; TRBD1 might be the D (6 bases). The CDR3 runs to 13 residues. The V end lost 0 bases, the J end lost 6 bases, and 8 bases lay between the germline ends. The germline CDR1 and CDR2 sequences are PRHDT and FYEKMQ (reference sequence). The CDR3 coding sequence is TGTGCCAGCAGCTTAGGCAGGGGCAAGACCCAGTACTTC. This encodes CASSLGRGKTQYF.

This clone has more than one count but fewer than ten. This chain connects TRBV19 to TRBJ2-1; 13 nucleotides agree with TRBD2. The trim removed 9 bases at V and 6 bases at J, leaving 8 bases unmatched. Germline-derived CDR1 and CDR2 are LNHDA and SQIVND (reference sequence). The CDR3 extends over 15 amino acids. CDR3 in amino acids: CASQRLAGGGNEQFF. The DNA for the CDR3 is TGTGCCAGCCAGAGACTAGCGGGAGGAGGCAATGAGCAGTTCTTC.

The table lists this clone with a few counts. Here the CDR3 DNA reads TGTGCCAGCAGTTATCAGGGGAACACTGAAGCTTTCTTT. Its protein is CASSYQGNTEAFF. The chain employs TRBV6-5 and TRBJ1-1; maybe TRBD1 (5 bases). This CDR3 is built from 13 residues. Trimming removed 3 bases at V and 1 base at J, with 6 bases between. The V gene's germline CDR1 is MNHEY and CDR2 SVGAGI.